These 6 T cell receptor beta chains were sequenced from one sample in a study of vaccination effects on CD4 cells after COVID-19 (dated by TCRdb to about 2022). Library preparation employed the immunoSEQ multiplex PCR assay. TCRdb mirrors the immuneACCESS table, restricted to in-frame sequences. Some clones are absent from its copies; in checked studies, under half trace to an unresolved V gene, and the reason for the others is unknown. The sample contains under 60,000 clones, around 76% of them found a single time. The top ten clones comprise about 5% of the sample. The ViraFEST assay stimulated PBMC with viral peptide pools and then used TCR sequencing to identify antigen-specific CD4+ T cell clonotypes by expansion. After approximately 11 days of culture, CD4+ T cells were isolated with the EasySep CD4+ T cell isolation kit. PCR-confirmed SARS-CoV-2 infection had occurred in convalescent patients between March and December 2020, before the Alpha, Beta and Delta variants emerged in the United States.

These TCRs are of unknown antigen specificity. The material was CD4+ T cells from PBMCs cultured with HIV peptides, obtained before COVID-19 vaccination. Interpreted using the paper, the cell subset or site label stands for: HIV-1 Nef peptide pool negative control/reference culture. The source is a human donor who had a prior SARS-CoV-2 infection.

This clone was seen a few times. This rearrangement joins TRBV11-3 to TRBJ2-7; a weak D match, TRBD1 (5 bases). CDR3 size: 13 residues. V lost 5 bases and J lost 4, with 12 bases in between. The germline V gene has CDR1 SGHNT and CDR2 YENEEA. The CDR3 protein is CASSRSRGYEQYF. The CDR3 region has the DNA TGTGCCAGCAGCCGTTCAAGGGGATACGAGCAGTACTTC.

The chain couples TRBV4-1 to TRBJ1-4; 8 nucleotides agree with TRBD1. J was trimmed by 1 base and V by 5 bases; bases with no gene match: 15. CDR1 is MGHRA, CDR2 YSYEKL, per germline. The CDR3 consists of 19 residues. The CDR3 is CASSRASWTGRVTNEKLFF. DNA for the CDR3: TGCGCCAGCAGCAGAGCCTCCTGGACAGGGAGGGTAACTAATGAAAAACTGTTTTTT.

The chain joins TRBV2 to TRBJ2-7; D remains unclear. V was clipped by 4 bases and J by 3 bases, with 13 bases between them. The CDR3 is 14 amino acids. The germline V gene encodes CDR1 SNHLY and CDR2 FYNNEI. The DNA of the CDR3 is TGTGCCAGCAGTGGTGAGCGAAGGCTCTACGAGCAGTACTTC. This encodes CASSGERRLYEQYF.

J is TRBJ1-5 and V is TRBV27; no clear D gene. This CDR3 has 15 amino acids. With 2 bases removed from V and 2 bases from J, the gap between germline ends came to 10 bases. Germline loops: CDR1 MNHEY, CDR2 SMNVEV (reference sequence). The CDR3, as DNA: TGTGCCAGCAGTTTAAAGGGTGCGGGCAATCAGCCCCAGCATTTT. The encoded protein is CASSLKGAGNQPQHF.

This chain links TRBV3-1 (or the pseudogene TRBV3-2) with TRBJ2-1; weak D call: TRBD1 (5 bases). V was shortened by 2 bases and J by 10 bases, with 18 bases between the two germline ends. The CDR3 is made up of 15 amino acids. Per germline, CDR1 LGHDT and CDR2 YNNKEL (reference sequence). This CDR3 is CASSQYASGPVEQFF. Written as DNA, the CDR3 is TGTGCCAGCAGCCAATATGCTTCAGGGCCAGTGGAGCAGTTCTTC.

The V and J genes are TRBV4-1 and TRBJ1-1; D possibly corresponds to TRBD1 (5 bases). The CDR3 contains 13 residues. Germline V gene sequence: CDR1 MGHRA, CDR2 YSYEKL. Trimming cost V 4 bases and J 11 bases, with 17 bases left between them. The CDR3 sequence is CASSRRTGVDAFF. The CDR3 DNA follows: TGCGCCAGCAGCCGGCGCACGGGGGTAGACGCTTTCTTT.